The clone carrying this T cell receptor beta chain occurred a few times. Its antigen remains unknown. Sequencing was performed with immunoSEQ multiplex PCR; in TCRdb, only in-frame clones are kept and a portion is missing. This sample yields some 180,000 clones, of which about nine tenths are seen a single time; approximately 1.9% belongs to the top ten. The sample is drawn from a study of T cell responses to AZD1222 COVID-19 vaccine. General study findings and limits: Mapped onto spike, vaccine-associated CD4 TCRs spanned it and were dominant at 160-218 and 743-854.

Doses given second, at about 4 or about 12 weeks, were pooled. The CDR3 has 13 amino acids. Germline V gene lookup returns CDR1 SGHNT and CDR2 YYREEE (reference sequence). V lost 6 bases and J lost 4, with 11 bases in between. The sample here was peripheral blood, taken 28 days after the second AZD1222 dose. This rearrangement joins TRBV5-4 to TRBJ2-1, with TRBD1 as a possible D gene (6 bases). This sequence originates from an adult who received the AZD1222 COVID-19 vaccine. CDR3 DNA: TGTGCCAGCACCCTAGACAGGTACAATGAGCAGTTCTTC. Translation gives CASTLDRYNEQFF.